The TCR beta chain described here comes from a study of T cells after yellow fever vaccination. The overall study: Preparing low-cell-number fractions relied on SMART-Seq v4 Ultra Low Input.

Study results and limitations: Reappearance after the booster was seen for most primary-vaccination clones, at about 95% CD4 and roughly 90% CD8. Peaking on day 5 versus 15, the secondary response was faster but weaker.

The V gene end was trimmed by 5 bases and the J gene end by 13 bases; junction bases not matched to a gene: 11. The length of the CDR3 is 14 residues. Germline V gene lookup returns CDR1 DFQATT and CDR2 SNEGSKA (reference sequence). In its sample, this clonotype was seen many times. What it recognizes is unknown. The 5'RACE template-switching step produced TCR cDNA and added a universal primer site and UMIs. Each CDR3 protein is one row after TCRdb ran MiXCR on the 5' RACE reads. The sample contains about 360,000 distinct CDR3 sequences, approximately 6% of which appear only once. The chain is built from TRBV20-1 and TRBJ2-1; 13 nucleotides agree with TRBD2. The specimen was PBMCs, collected 5 days after the yellow fever booster vaccination. This TCR was recovered from a man aged 25 to 40 who received the YFV17D yellow fever vaccine. CDR3 bases: TGCAGTGCTGAGACCGGGACTAGCGGGATTCGTCAGTTCTTC. As protein: CSAETGTSGIRQFF.